The 10 T cell receptor beta chains below come from one sample, sequenced in a study of blood T cell repertoires in COVID-19 (TCRdb year 2020). Library preparation employed the immunoSEQ multiplex PCR assay. TCRdb took this table from immuneACCESS and kept in-frame rearrangements with V and J called. Such tables lack part of the clones; where checked against another copy, unresolved V genes explain under half of the gap, and the rest is unexplained. This sample has a few hundred thousand clones in its table, and 88% of those were observed once. Together, the top ten hold approximately 1% of the sample. Sequencing used PBMCs or T cells enriched from blood (not recorded which). The receptors were gathered from a woman aged 30 to 39 who had recovered from COVID-19.

Worth noting for this clone: A read error may account for a junction end that differs from germline. J is TRBJ2-3 and V is TRBV7-7; D perhaps matches TRBD2 (6 bases). Germline V CDR1 and CDR2: SSHAT, FNYEAQ (reference sequence). The CDR3 is 15 residues long. The CDR3 region is CASSLGAGPTDTQYF. The CDR3 coding sequence is TGTGCTAGCAGCTTAGGGGCGGGGCCCACAGATACGCAGTATTTT.

J is TRBJ2-2 and V is TRBV3-1 (or the pseudogene TRBV3-2); D ambiguous. From germline, CDR1 is LGHDT and CDR2 YNNKEL (reference sequence). Trimming left V 2 bases short and J 1 base short, with 5 bases between. The CDR3 is made up of 14 amino acids. CDR3 sequence: CASSQSWNTGELFF. Written as DNA, the CDR3 is TGTGCCAGCAGCCAATCGTGGAACACCGGGGAGCTGTTTTTT.

V and J are TRBV7-8 and TRBJ2-1; unclear D gene. CDR3 length equals 12 residues. The ends were cut back, 0 bases at V and 7 bases at J, with 4 bases in the middle. The germline V gene encodes CDR1 SGHVS and CDR2 FQNEAQ. CDR3: CASSLARNEQFF. The CDR3 DNA is TGTGCCAGCAGCTTAGCTAGAAATGAGCAGTTCTTC.

The J gene is TRBJ1-2, the V gene TRBV6-5; the match to TRBD1 covers 7 bases. Trimming took 3 bases from V and 1 from J; bases not matched to a gene: 5. The CDR3 runs 15 residues. The germline V gene encodes CDR1 MNHEY and CDR2 SVGAGI. The CDR3 is CASSYERGHNYGYTF. The CDR3 DNA follows: TGTGCCAGCAGTTATGAGAGGGGGCATAACTATGGCTACACCTTC.

The chain links TRBV28 to TRBJ2-7; maybe TRBD2 (5 bases). V lost 2 bases, J lost 2 bases, and 7 bases lay in between. Germline assignment: CDR1 MDHEN and CDR2 SYDVKM. This CDR3 region has 13 residues. CDR3 sequence reads: CASSLQTTYEQYF. Written as DNA, the CDR3 is TGTGCCAGCAGTTTACAGACTACCTACGAGCAGTACTTC.

The CDR3 DNA follows: TGCGCCAGCAGCTCGGGACTAGCGGAGAGGAACACCGGGGAGCTGTTTTTT. This translates into CASSSGLAERNTGELFF. The chain combines TRBV5-1 with TRBJ2-2; 11 nucleotides agree with TRBD2. The junction had 5 bases not matched to a gene; V was cut back by 3 bases and J by 1 base. Per germline, CDR1 SGHRS and CDR2 YFSETQ. The CDR3 is 17 residues long.

The chain combines TRBV27 with TRBJ2-7; 9 bases line up with TRBD1. The ends lost 6 bases at V and 2 bases at J; junction bases unmatched: 8. In germline, CDR1 is MNHEY, CDR2 SMNVEV (reference sequence). This CDR3 region has 15 residues. CDR3 sequence (DNA): TGTGCCAGCAGCCCGTACAGGGGGCAAGCCTACGAGCAGTACTTC. This codes for CASSPYRGQAYEQYF.

The rearrangement joins TRBV25-1 to TRBJ1-2; D remains unclear. Between the trimmed V and J ends, which lost 3 bases and 7 bases, there was a span of 6 bases. Germline CDR1 is MGHDK and CDR2 is SYGVNS. This CDR3 spans 11 amino acids. For the CDR3, the DNA is TGTGCCAGCAGTGAGGAGGGTGGCTACACCTTC. Translated: CASSEEGGYTF.

The rearrangement joins TRBV9 to TRBJ1-6; 7 bases map to TRBD1. Trimming removed 4 bases from V and 2 bases from J; junction bases left unmatched: 6. Germline-derived CDR1 and CDR2 are SGDLS and YYNGEE. The CDR3 has 16 amino acids. The CDR3 DNA follows: TGTGCCAGCAGCACCGGGACAGCCCCCTATAATTCACCCCTCCACTTT. The encoded protein is CASSTGTAPYNSPLHF. Full variable domain (missing parts from reference TRBV9 and TRBJ1-6): DSGVTQTPKHLITATGQRVTLRCSPRSGDLSVYWYQQSLDQGLQFLIQYYNGEERAKGNILERFSAQQFPDLHSELNLSSLELGDSALYFCASSTGTAPYNSPLHFGNGTRLTVT.

This chain joins TRBV28 and TRBJ1-1, with D perhaps TRBD1 (6 bases). Trimming removed 10 bases from V and 1 base from J, with 13 bases in between. This CDR3 is 13 amino acids long. Per the germline V gene, CDR1 is MDHEN and CDR2 is SYDVKM. The CDR3, as DNA: TGTGCCACATGCTGGGGGCCGAACACTGAAGCTTTCTTT. It codes for CATCWGPNTEAFF.